This entry lists 16 T cell receptor beta chains sequenced from one sample in a study of vaccination and CD4 T cells after COVID-19. Using its own MiXCR run on the PCR reads, TCRdb lists one record per CDR3 protein. The table lists about 21,000 distinct CDR3 sequences, more than 45% of them singletons. This material consisted of CD4+ T cells from blood, taken before SARS-CoV-2 vaccination. The receptors were gathered from a human donor who had recovered from COVID-19.

V gene TRBV19 combines with J gene TRBJ1-6, with D possibly matching TRBD1 (5 bases). This CDR3 spans 14 amino acids. V lost 7 bases and J 7 bases, leaving 14 bases between the germline ends. Germline lookup yields CDR1 LNHDA and CDR2 SQIVND (reference sequence). The CDR3 DNA follows: TGTGCCAGTATCGGCAGGGAAGGGAATTCACCCCTCCACTTT. This gives the protein CASIGREGNSPLHF. The whole variable domain, remainder taken from reference TRBV19 and TRBJ1-6, is DGGITQSPKYLFRKEGQNVTLSCEQNLNHDAMYWYRQDPGQGLRLIYYSQIVNDFQKGDIAEGYSVSREKKESFPLTVTSAQKNPTAFYLCASIGREGNSPLHFGNGTRLTVT.

There are a few counts of this clonotype. J is TRBJ2-3 and V is TRBV6-2 or TRBV6-3; no reliable D call. The germline gives CDR1 MNHEY, CDR2 SVGEGT. CDR3 size: 15 residues. Between the trimmed V and J ends, which lost 0 bases and 2 bases, there was a span of 9 bases. The CDR3 region is CASSYSGAVTDTQYF. The CDR3 DNA is TGTGCCAGCAGTTACTCAGGTGCAGTCACAGATACGCAGTATTTT.

The rearrangement joins TRBV27 to TRBJ1-4; D unclear. Trimming took off 6 bases at V and 5 bases at J, with 10 bases between the two ends. The CDR3 runs to 13 residues. Germline V gene lookup returns CDR1 MNHEY and CDR2 SMNVEV (reference sequence). The CDR3 loop is CASSYRRNEKLFF. The CDR3 DNA reads TGTGCCAGCAGCTACAGAAGAAATGAAAAACTGTTTTTT.

The chain recombines TRBV20-1 with TRBJ2-1; 8 nucleotides agree with TRBD1. The end of the DNA fits TRBJ2-7 better, so the J call may be wrong. The CDR3 loop spans 14 amino acids. From germline, CDR1 is DFQATT and CDR2 SNEGSKA (reference sequence). CDR3 coding DNA: TGCAGTGCTAGCTCTTACAGGGGGTTGAACGAGCAGTACTTC. It encodes CSASSYRGLNEQYF.

V and J are TRBV7-9 and TRBJ2-7; 10 positions agree with TRBD1. V lost 1 base, J lost 7 bases, and 4 bases stayed unmatched. The CDR3 consists of 14 residues. CDR1 and CDR2 from the germline V gene are SEHNR and FQNEAQ (reference sequence). The CDR3 is CASSLGQGALEQYF. The CDR3 DNA sequence: TGTGCCAGCAGCTTAGGACAGGGGGCGCTTGAGCAGTACTTC.

The chain links TRBV6-2 or TRBV6-3 to TRBJ2-4, with D possibly TRBD2 on 5 matching bases. This CDR3 has 17 amino acids. Per germline, CDR1 MNHEY and CDR2 SVGEGT. Trimming removed 0 bases from V and 8 bases from J, with 20 bases in between. CDR3 sequence: CASSYSWSGLSLDIQYF. Written as DNA, the CDR3 is TGTGCCAGCAGTTACTCTTGGAGCGGACTTAGCTTGGACATTCAGTACTTC.

This rearrangement joins TRBV25-1 to TRBJ1-2, with 7 bases matching TRBD1. The CDR3 runs to 18 residues. CDR1 and CDR2 (germline): MGHDK, SYGVNS. V gave up 3 bases and J gave up 4 bases; unmatched junction bases: 17. CDR3 DNA sequence: TGTGCCAGCAGTGAGACCATAAGCCGGGACAGCCCGCCCTATGGCTACACCTTC. Protein sequence: CASSETISRDSPPYGYTF.

This clonotype was found a few times. The chain joins TRBV20-1 to TRBJ1-5; perhaps TRBD1 as D (5 bases). Per germline, CDR1 DFQATT and CDR2 SNEGSKA (reference sequence). Trimming took 0 bases from V and 2 from J, leaving 14 bases between them. The CDR3 consists of 16 residues. The CDR3 nucleotides read TGCAGTGCTAGAGATCTCCGGGGGATGGGCAATCAGCCCCAGCATTTT. The encoded protein is CSARDLRGMGNQPQHF.

This clonotype was seen a handful of times. The V gene is TRBV20-1, the J gene TRBJ1-2, with D maybe TRBD1 (6 bases). The V gene's germline CDR1 is DFQATT and CDR2 SNEGSKA (reference sequence). This CDR3 contains 13 residues. The CDR3: CSALRDMNIGYTF. The CDR3 DNA is TGCAGCGCCCTCCGGGACATGAATATTGGCTACACCTTC.

This clonotype was seen a handful of times. The V gene is TRBV30, the J gene TRBJ2-5; TRBD2 aligns across 11 bases. The CDR3 length is 14 residues. Per germline, CDR1 GTSNPN and CDR2 SVGIG (reference sequence). J gave up 4 bases and V 1 base, and 2 bases lay outside the gene matches. CDR3 sequence reads: CAWSAGLAGETQYF. The CDR3 region has the DNA TGTGCCTGGAGTGCAGGACTAGCGGGAGAGACCCAGTACTTC.

V gene TRBV18 combines with J gene TRBJ2-7; 12 bases are shared with TRBD2. With 4 bases clipped from V and 5 bases from J, the junction kept 6 bases outside the gene matches. CDR3 length: 15 residues. Germline V CDR1 and CDR2: KGHSH, LQKENI. The CDR3 DNA is TGTGCCAGCTCACGTCCGGGACTAGCGGGCGACGAGCAGTACTTC. The encoded protein is CASSRPGLAGDEQYF.

The chain employs TRBV20-1 and TRBJ2-7; 7 bases line up with TRBD1. Looked up from germline, CDR1 is DFQATT and CDR2 is SNEGSKA (reference sequence). Trimming took 6 bases from V and 2 from J; bases not matched to a gene: 4. CDR3 length: 12 residues. CDR3 region: CSATDRAYEQYF. The CDR3 DNA is TGCAGTGCCACCGACAGGGCCTACGAGCAGTACTTC.

This chain uses TRBV28 with TRBJ2-7; 7 bases align to TRBD1. Losses at the gene ends were 4 bases for V and 6 bases for J; bases not matched to a gene: 15. CDR3 length: 16 residues. Germline CDR1 reads MDHEN; CDR2 reads SYDVKM. CDR3 nucleotides: TGTGCCAGCAGTTATCAACTCCGGGACAGCAGGCGCGAGCAGTACTTC. This gives the protein CASSYQLRDSRREQYF.

This chain uses TRBV5-4 with TRBJ2-1, with TRBD1 matching 7 bases. V shed 4 bases and J 6 bases; nucleotides not matched to a gene: 4. Germline CDR1 SGHNT, CDR2 YYREEE (reference sequence). The CDR3 is made up of 13 amino acids. The CDR3 sequence is CASSLTGSNEQFF. The CDR3 coding sequence is TGTGCCAGCAGCCTGACAGGGTCCAATGAGCAGTTCTTC.

The sample holds a few counts of this clonotype. The chain carries TRBV20-1 and TRBJ1-1; D gene uncertain. CDR1 and CDR2 (germline): DFQATT, SNEGSKA (reference sequence). CDR3 length equals 13 residues. V lost 4 bases to trimming and J lost 0 bases, with 9 bases between them. In DNA, the CDR3 is TGCAGTGCTATTACGGGAATGAACACTGAAGCTTTCTTT. Protein sequence: CSAITGMNTEAFF.

The V and J genes are TRBV7-3 and TRBJ1-5; 7 bases agree with TRBD1. The length of the CDR3 is 15 residues. Germline CDR1 SGHTA, CDR2 FQGTGA. V trimming: 9 bases; J trimming: 1 base; junction bases outside the gene matches: 9. CDR3 sequence reads: CARHRGEGSNQPQHF. The CDR3 nucleotides are TGTGCCAGGCACAGGGGAGAGGGGAGCAATCAGCCCCAGCATTTT.